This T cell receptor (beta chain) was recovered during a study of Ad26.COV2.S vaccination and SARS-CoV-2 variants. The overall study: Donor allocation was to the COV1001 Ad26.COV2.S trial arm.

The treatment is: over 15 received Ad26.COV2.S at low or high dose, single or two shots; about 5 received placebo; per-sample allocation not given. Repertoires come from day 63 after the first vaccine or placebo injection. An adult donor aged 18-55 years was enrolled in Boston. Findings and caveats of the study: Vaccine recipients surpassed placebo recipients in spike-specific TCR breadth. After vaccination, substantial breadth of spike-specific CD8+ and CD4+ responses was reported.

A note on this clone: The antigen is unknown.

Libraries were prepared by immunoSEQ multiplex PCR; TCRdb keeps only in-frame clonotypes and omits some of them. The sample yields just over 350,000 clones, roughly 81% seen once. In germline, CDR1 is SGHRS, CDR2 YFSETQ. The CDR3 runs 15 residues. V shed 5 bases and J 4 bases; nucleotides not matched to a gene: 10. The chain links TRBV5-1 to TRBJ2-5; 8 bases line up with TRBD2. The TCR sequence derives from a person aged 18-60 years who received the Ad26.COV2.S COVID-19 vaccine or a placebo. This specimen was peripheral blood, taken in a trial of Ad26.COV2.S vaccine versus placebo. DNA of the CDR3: TGCGCCAGCAGTTCCGGACTAGCCGTCAGAGAGACCCAGTACTTC. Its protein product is CASSSGLAVRETQYF.